A single T cell receptor (beta chain) is shown here with its context. The antigen remains undetermined. The CDR3 consists of 14 residues. Germline V gene sequence: CDR1 SGHRS, CDR2 YFSETQ. V was trimmed by 5 bases and J by 0 bases, leaving 8 bases between them. This sample is part of a study of T cells after yellow fever vaccination. The study, taken as a whole, reports: Across the CD4 and CD8 compartments, a small share of clonotypes was present in both.

TCRdb reprocessed the 5' RACE reads with MiXCR, giving one entry per CDR3 protein. The table lists a few hundred thousand distinct CDR3 sequences, under 9% of them singletons, with around 3.5% in the top ten. Source: CD4+ T cells sorted from PBMCs, taken 5 days after the yellow fever booster vaccination. The receptor comes from a man between 18 and 35 years old who received the YFV17D yellow fever vaccine. The chain combines TRBV5-1 with TRBJ2-2; D remains ambiguous. CDR3 DNA: TGCGCCAGCAGATCGGATCCGAACACCGGGGAGCTGTTTTTT. This codes for CASRSDPNTGELFF.